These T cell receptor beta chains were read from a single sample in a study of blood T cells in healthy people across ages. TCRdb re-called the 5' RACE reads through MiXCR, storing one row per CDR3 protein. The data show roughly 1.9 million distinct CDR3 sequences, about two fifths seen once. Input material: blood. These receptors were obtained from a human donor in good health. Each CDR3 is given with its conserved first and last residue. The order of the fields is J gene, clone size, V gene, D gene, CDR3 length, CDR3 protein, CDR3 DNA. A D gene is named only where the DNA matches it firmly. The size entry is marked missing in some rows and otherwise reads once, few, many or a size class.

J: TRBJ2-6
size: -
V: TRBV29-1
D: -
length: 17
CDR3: CSVEDSRVRSGANVLTF
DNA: TGCAGCGTTGAAGACAGCAGGGTGCGATCTGGGGCCAACGTCCTGACTTTC

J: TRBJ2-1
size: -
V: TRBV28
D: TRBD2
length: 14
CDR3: CASRPPGGTNEQFF
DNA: TGTGCCAGCAGACCCCCGGGGGGGACAAATGAGCAGTTCTTC

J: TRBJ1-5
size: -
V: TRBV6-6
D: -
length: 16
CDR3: CASSYSGVPSISPQHF
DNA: TGTGCCAGCAGTTACTCCGGTGTTCCGTCTATCAGCCCCCAGCATTTT

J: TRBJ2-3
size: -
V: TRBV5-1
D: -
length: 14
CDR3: CASSLLAFPDTQYF
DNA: TGCGCCAGCAGCTTGCTTGCATTCCCAGATACGCAGTATTTT

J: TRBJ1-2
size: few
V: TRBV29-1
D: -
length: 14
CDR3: CSVEPEGSDYGYTF
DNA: TGCAGCGTTGAACCTGAGGGGTCCGACTATGGCTACACCTTC

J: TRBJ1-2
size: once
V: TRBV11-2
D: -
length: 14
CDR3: CASSSPEPWSGYTF
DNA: TGTGCCAGCAGCTCGCCCGAGCCTTGGAGTGGCTACACCTTC

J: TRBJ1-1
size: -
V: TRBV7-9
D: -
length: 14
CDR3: CASSRDPADTEAFF
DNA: TGTGCCAGCAGCCGGGACCCGGCAGACACTGAAGCTTTCTTT

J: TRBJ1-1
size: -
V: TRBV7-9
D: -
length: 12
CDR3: CASSLGGAVDFF
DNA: TGTGCCAGCAGCTTAGGAGGCGCGGTCGATTTCTTT

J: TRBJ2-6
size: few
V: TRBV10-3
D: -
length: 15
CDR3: CAITELGAGANVLTF
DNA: TGTGCCATCACCGAACTAGGGGCTGGGGCCAACGTCCTGACTTTC

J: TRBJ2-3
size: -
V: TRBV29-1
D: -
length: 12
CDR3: CSVARSTDTQYF
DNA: TGCAGCGTTGCCAGGAGCACAGATACGCAGTATTTT

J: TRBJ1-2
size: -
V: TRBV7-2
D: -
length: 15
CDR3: CASSFGSLINYGYTF
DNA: TGTGCCAGCAGCTTTGGGTCCTTAATAAACTATGGCTACACCTTC

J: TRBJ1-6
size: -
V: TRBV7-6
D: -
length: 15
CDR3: CASSSHGTDYSPLHF
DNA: TGTGCCAGCAGCTCCCACGGGACTGATTATTCACCCCTCCACTTT

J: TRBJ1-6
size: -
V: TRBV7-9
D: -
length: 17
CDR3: CASSLDESSSYNSPLHF
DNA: TGTGCCAGCAGCTTAGACGAGTCCAGCTCCTATAATTCACCCCTCCACTTT

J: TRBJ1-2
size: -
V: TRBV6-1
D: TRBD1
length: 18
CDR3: CTSSPLRDRIYVIYGYTF
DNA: TGTACCAGCAGTCCCCTCCGGGACAGGATTTATGTTATCTATGGCTACACCTTC

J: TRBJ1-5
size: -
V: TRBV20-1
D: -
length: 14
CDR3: CSARMGPQPQPQHF
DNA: TGCAGTGCTAGAATGGGGCCACAGCCCCAGCCCCAGCATTTT

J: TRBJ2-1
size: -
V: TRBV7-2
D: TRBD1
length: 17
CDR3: CASSSPMTGGNYNEQFF
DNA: TGTGCCAGCAGCTCACCCATGACAGGGGGCAACTACAATGAGCAGTTCTTC

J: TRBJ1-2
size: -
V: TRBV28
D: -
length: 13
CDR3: CASSWDLHDGYTF
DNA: TGTGCCAGCAGTTGGGACCTACATGATGGCTACACCTTC

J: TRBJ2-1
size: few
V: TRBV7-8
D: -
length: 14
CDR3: CASSLGVGGDEQFF
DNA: TGTGCCAGCAGCTTAGGGGTTGGTGGTGATGAGCAGTTCTTC

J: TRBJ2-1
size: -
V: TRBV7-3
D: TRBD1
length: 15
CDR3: CACSSLGTAYNEQFF
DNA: TGTGCCTGCAGCTCCCTTGGGACAGCGTACAATGAGCAGTTCTTC

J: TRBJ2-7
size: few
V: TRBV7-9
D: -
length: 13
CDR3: CASSFPLSGEQYF
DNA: TGTGCCAGCAGCTTCCCTTTAAGTGGCGAGCAGTACTTC

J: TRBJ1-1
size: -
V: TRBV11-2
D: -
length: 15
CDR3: CASSDPERNGAEAFF
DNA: TGTGCCAGCAGCGATCCGGAACGTAATGGGGCTGAAGCTTTCTTT

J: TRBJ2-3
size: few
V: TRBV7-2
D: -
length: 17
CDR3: CASSLVGGGISTDTQYF
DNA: TGTGCCAGCAGCTTAGTTGGTGGGGGCATTAGCACAGATACGCAGTATTTT

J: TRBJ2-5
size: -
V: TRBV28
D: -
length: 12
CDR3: CVSAVGVETQYF
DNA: TGTGTCAGCGCCGTCGGGGTAGAGACCCAGTACTTC

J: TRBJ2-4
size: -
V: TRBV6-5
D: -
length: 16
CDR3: CASTDRDQPNKNIQYF
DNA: TGTGCCAGCACAGATCGGGACCAGCCGAACAAAAACATTCAGTACTTC

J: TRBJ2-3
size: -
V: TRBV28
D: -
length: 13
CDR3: CVAKGSLTDTQYF
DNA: TGTGTGGCCAAGGGATCCCTCACAGATACGCAGTATTTT

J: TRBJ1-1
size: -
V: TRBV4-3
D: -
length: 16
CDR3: CASSRTAGTGYTEAFF
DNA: TGCGCCAGCAGCCGGACCGCAGGGACCGGGTACACTGAAGCTTTCTTT

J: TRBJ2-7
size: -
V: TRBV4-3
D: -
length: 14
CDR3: CASSQDPLSYEQYF
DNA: TGCGCCAGCAGCCAAGATCCACTCTCCTACGAGCAGTACTTC

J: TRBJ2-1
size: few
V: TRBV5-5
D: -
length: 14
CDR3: CASQQRSSYNEQFF
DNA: TGTGCCAGCCAACAGCGGAGCTCCTACAATGAGCAGTTCTTC

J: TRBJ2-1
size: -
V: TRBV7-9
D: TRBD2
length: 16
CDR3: CASSLGGSGGAFEQFF
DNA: TGTGCCAGCAGCTTAGGCGGTAGCGGGGGGGCCTTTGAGCAGTTCTTC

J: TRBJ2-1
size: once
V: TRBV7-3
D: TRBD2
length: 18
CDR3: CASSLKRGEESSYNEQFF
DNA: TGTGCCAGCAGCTTAAAGCGGGGTGAGGAAAGCTCCTACAATGAGCAGTTCTTC

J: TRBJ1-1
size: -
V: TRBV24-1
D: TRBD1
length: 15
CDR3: CATSDGGTGNTEAFF
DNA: TGTGCCACCAGTGATGGCGGGACAGGGAACACTGAAGCTTTCTTT

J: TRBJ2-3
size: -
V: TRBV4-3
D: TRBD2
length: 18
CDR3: CASSQDWTSGSGTDTQYF
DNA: TGCGCCAGCAGCCAAGATTGGACTAGCGGGTCGGGCACAGATACGCAGTATTTT

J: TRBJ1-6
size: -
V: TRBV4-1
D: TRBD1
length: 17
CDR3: CASSQDWTGGNNSPLHF
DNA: TGCGCCAGCAGCCAAGACTGGACAGGGGGAAATAATTCACCCCTCCACTTT

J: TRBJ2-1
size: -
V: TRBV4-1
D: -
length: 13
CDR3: CASSQGSEGEQFF
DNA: TGCGCCAGCAGCCAAGGTTCCGAAGGTGAGCAGTTCTTC

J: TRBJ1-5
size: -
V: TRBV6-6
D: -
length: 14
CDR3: CASSYSDHNQPQHF
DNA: TGTGCCAGCAGTTACTCGGACCACAATCAGCCCCAGCATTTT

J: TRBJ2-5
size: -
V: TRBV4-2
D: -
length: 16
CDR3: CASSQGDYRVGETQYF
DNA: TGTGCCAGCAGCCAAGGTGACTACAGGGTGGGAGAGACCCAGTACTTC

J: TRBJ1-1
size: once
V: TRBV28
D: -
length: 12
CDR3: CATRTGFGEAFF
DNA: TGTGCCACCCGAACAGGGTTCGGTGAAGCTTTCTTT

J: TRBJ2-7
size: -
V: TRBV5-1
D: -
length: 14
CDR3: CASSRRTLTYEQYF
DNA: TGCGCCAGCAGCCGGAGGACACTCACCTACGAGCAGTACTTC

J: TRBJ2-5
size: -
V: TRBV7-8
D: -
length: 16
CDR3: CASSALTAPEEETQYF
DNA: TGTGCCAGCAGCGCCTTGACAGCGCCCGAGGAAGAGACCCAGTACTTC

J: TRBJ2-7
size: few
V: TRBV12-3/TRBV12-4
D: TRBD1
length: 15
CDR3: CASSRLGQGAWEQYF
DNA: TGTGCCAGCAGCAGATTGGGACAGGGGGCGTGGGAGCAGTACTTC

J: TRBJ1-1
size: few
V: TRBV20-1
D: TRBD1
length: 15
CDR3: CSARPIRQGVAEAFF
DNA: TGCAGTGCTAGACCCATAAGACAGGGGGTAGCTGAAGCTTTCTTT

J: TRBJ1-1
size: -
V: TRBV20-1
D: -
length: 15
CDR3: CSALLQGPTNTEAFF
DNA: TGCAGTGCACTCTTACAGGGACCAACGAACACTGAAGCTTTCTTT

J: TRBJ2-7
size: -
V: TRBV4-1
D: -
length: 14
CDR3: CASSQDSTLYEQYF
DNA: TGCGCCAGCAGCCAAGATTCGACCCTCTACGAGCAGTACTTC

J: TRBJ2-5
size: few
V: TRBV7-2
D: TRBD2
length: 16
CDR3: CASSATSGGFQETQYF
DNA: TGTGCCAGCAGCGCCACTAGCGGGGGGTTCCAAGAGACCCAGTACTTC

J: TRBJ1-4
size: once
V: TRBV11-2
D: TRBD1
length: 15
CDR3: CASSLAGQGREKLFF
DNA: TGTGCCAGCAGCTTAGCGGGACAGGGTCGGGAAAAACTGTTTTTT

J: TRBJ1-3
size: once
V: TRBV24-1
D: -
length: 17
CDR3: CATSEGDGSRDGNTIYF
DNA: TGTGCCACCAGTGAGGGAGACGGTTCACGAGATGGGAACACCATATATTTT

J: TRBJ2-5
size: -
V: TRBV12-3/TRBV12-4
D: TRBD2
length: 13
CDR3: CASSMGGSGDQYF
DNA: TGTGCCAGCAGCATGGGTGGGAGCGGGGACCAGTACTTC

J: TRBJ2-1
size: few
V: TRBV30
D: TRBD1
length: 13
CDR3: CAWIGTGGNEQFF
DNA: TGTGCCTGGATAGGGACAGGGGGCAATGAGCAGTTCTTC

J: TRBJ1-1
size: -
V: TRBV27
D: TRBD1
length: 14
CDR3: CASTQQGMGTEAFF
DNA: TGTGCCAGCACCCAACAGGGGATGGGCACTGAAGCTTTCTTT

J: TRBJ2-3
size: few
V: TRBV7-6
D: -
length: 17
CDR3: CASSLVGLAINTDTQYF
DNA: TGTGCCAGCAGCTTAGTGGGACTGGCCATTAACACAGATACGCAGTATTTT

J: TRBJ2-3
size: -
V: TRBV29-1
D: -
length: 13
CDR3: CSYTWVSTDTQYF
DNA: TGCAGTTATACTTGGGTCAGCACAGATACGCAGTATTTT

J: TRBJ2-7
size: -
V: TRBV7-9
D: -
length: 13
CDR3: CANTQGMVGEQYF
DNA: TGTGCCAACACCCAGGGGATGGTGGGCGAGCAGTACTTC

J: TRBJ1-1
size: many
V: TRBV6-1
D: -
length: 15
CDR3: CASSLLQGRNTEAFF
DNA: TGTGCCAGCAGCTTACTACAGGGAAGGAACACTGAAGCTTTCTTT

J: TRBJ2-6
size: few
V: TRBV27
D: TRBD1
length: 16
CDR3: CASSPTGRGGANVLTF
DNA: TGTGCCAGCAGCCCGACAGGGAGAGGAGGGGCCAACGTCCTGACTTTC

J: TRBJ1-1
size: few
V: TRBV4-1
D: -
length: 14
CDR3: CASSQDDAGYEAFF
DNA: TGCGCCAGCAGCCAAGATGATGCGGGATACGAAGCTTTCTTT

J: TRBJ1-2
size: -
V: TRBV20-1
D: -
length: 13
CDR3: CSARDLEAGGYTF
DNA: TGCAGTGCTAGAGATCTGGAGGCAGGTGGCTACACCTTC

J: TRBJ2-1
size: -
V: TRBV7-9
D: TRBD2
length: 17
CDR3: CASSYRTSGERYNEQFF
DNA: TGTGCCAGCAGCTATCGGACTAGCGGAGAGAGATACAATGAGCAGTTCTTC

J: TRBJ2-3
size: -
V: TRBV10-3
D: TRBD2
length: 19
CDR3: CAISWAGTSGGISTDTQYF
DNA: TGTGCCATCAGTTGGGCCGGGACTAGCGGGGGTATTAGCACAGATACGCAGTATTTT

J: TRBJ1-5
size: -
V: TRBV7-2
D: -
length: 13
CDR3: CASSFQFNQPQHF
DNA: TGTGCCAGCAGCTTCCAGTTCAATCAGCCCCAGCATTTT

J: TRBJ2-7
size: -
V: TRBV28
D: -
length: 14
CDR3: CASSWDPVNNEQYF
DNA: TGTGCCAGCAGTTGGGACCCTGTAAACAATGAGCAGTACTTC